This T cell receptor beta chain was identified during a study of CD4+ T cells in melanoma. With respect to this clone: Its matching antigen is unknown.

Study-wide results and caveats: CD8+ T cell, macrophage and B cell function reportedly correlated with neoantigen-specific CD4+ T cells. Diverse differentiation states were reported for melanoma neoantigen-specific CD4+ T cells.

The V segment lost 5 bases and the J segment 7 bases; nucleotides outside the gene matches: 5. Germline-derived CDR1 and CDR2 are SGHTA and FQGNSA. This CDR3 comprises 13 residues. Assay: immunoSEQ multiplex PCR; the TCRdb copy retains only in-frame clones and omits some. The sample lists more than 6,000 clones, around two thirds occurring once. What was sequenced was cells from a culture (not recorded whether cultured in vitro). The V call is TRBV7-2, the J call TRBJ1-2; 9 bases line up with TRBD1. The clonotype originates from a human donor with melanoma. CDR3 in DNA: TGTGCCAGCAGCACAGGGGGCGCGAGTGGCTACACCTTC. Residues: CASSTGGASGYTF.